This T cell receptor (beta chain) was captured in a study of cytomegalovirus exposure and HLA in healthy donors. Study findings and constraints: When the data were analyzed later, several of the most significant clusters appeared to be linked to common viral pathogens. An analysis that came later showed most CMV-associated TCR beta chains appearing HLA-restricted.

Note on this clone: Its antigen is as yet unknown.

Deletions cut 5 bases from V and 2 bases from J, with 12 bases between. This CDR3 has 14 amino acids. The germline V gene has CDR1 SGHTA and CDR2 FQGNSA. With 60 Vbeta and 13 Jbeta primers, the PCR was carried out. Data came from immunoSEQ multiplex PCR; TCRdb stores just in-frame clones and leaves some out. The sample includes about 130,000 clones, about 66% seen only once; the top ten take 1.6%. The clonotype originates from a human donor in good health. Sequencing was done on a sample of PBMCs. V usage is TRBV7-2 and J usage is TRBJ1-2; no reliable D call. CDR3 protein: CASSQRAGNYGYTF. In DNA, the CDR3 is TGTGCCAGCAGCCAAAGGGCGGGGAACTATGGCTACACCTTC. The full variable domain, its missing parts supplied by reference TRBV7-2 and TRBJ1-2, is GAGVSQSPSNKVTEKGKDVELRCDPISGHTALYWYRQSLGQGLEFLIYFQGNSAPDKSGLPSDRFSAERTGGSVSTLTIQRTQQEDSAVYLCASSQRAGNYGYTFGSGTRLTVV.